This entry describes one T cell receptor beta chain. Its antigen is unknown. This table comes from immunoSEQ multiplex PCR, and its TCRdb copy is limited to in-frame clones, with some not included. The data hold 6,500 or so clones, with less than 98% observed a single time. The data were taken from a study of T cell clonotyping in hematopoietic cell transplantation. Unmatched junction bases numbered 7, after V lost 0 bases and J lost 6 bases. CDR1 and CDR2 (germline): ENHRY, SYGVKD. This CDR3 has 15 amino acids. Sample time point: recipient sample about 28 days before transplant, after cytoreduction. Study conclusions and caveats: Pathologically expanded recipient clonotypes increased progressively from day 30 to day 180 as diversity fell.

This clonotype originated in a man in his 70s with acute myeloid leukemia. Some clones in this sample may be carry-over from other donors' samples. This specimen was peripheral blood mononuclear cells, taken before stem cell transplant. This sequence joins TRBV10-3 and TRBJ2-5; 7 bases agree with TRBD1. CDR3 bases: TGTGCCATCAGTGAGTCGGCGCGACAGGGTCAGACCCAGTACTTC. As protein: CAISESARQGQTQYF.